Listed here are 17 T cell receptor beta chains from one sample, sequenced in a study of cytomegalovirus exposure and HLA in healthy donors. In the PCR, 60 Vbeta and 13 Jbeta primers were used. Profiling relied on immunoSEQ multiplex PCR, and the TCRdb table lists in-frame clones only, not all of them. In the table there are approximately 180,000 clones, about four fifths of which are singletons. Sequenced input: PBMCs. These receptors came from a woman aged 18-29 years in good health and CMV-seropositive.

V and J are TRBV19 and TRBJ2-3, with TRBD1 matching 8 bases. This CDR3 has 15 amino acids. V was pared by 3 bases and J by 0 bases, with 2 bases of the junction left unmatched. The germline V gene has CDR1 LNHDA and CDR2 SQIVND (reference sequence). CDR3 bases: TGTGCCAGTAGTATGACAGGGGTTAGCACAGATACGCAGTATTTT. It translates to CASSMTGVSTDTQYF.

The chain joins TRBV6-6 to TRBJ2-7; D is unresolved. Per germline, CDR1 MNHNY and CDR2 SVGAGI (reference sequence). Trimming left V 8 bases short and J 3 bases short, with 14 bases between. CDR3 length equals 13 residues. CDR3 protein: CASSLGPNYEQYF. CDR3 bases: TGTGCCAGCTCCCTTGGGCCGAACTACGAGCAGTACTTC.

The CDR3 region is CASSHQTSGGARTYEQYF. The CDR3 DNA reads TGTGCCAGCAGCCACCAGACTAGCGGGGGGGCCAGGACCTACGAGCAGTACTTC. The gene calls are TRBV11-1 and TRBJ2-7; 14 nucleotides align to TRBD2. Germline V gene data show CDR1 as SGHAT and CDR2 as FQDESV (reference sequence). The CDR3 extends over 18 amino acids. V dropped 5 bases and J dropped 2; count of bases not matched to a gene: 11.

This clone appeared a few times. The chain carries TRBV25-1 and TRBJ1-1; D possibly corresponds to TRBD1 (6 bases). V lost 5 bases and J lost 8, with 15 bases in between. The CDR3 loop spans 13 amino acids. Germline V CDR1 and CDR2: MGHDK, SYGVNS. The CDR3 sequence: CASSKTTGPEAFF. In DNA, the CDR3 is TGTGCCAGCAGTAAAACGACAGGCCCCGAAGCTTTCTTT.

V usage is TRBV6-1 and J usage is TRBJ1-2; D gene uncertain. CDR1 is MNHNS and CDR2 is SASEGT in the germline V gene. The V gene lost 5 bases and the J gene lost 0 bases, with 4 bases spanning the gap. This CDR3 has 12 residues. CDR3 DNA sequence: TGTGCCAGCAGTACACCTAACTATGGCTACACCTTC. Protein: CASSTPNYGYTF.

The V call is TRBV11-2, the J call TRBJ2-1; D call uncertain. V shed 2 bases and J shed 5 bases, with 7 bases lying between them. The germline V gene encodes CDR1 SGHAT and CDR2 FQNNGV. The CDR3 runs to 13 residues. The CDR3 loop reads CASSLLRNNEQFF. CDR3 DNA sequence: TGTGCCAGCAGCTTACTCAGGAACAATGAGCAGTTCTTC.

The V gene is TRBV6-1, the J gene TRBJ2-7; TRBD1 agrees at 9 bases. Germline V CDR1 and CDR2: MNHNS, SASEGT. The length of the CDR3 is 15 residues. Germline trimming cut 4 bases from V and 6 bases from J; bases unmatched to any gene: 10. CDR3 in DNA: TGTGCCAGCAGTGGAGGGACAGGGTATGGTAGCGAGCAGTACTTC. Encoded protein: CASSGGTGYGSEQYF.

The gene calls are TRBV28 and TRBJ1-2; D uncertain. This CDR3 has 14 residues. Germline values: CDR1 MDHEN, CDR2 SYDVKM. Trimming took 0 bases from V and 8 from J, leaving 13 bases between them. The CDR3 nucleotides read TGTGCCAGCAGTTTATGGGCGCAAGGGAGCGGCTACACCTTC. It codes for CASSLWAQGSGYTF.

The CDR3 sequence is CASSLSALNTEAFF. In DNA form, the CDR3 reads TGTGCCAGCAGTTTATCAGCCCTGAACACTGAAGCTTTCTTT. V and J are TRBV27 and TRBJ1-1, with D hard to call. Germline V lookup: CDR1 MNHEY, CDR2 SMNVEV (reference sequence). The CDR3 contains 14 residues. Trimming left V 0 bases short and J 0 bases short, with 5 bases between.

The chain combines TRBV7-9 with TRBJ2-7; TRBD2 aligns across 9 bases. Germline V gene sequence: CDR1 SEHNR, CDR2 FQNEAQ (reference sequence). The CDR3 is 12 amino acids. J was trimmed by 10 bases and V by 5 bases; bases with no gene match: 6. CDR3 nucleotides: TGTGCCAGCAGCATTTCTAGCGGGGTTCAGTACTTC. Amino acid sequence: CASSISSGVQYF.

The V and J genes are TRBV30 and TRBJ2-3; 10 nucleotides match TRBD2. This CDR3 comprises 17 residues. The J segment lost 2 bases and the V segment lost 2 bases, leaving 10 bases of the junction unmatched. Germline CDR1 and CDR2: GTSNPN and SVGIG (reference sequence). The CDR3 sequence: CAWSPKSGGDFTDTQYF. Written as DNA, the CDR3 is TGTGCCTGGAGTCCTAAAAGCGGGGGGGACTTCACAGATACGCAGTATTTT.

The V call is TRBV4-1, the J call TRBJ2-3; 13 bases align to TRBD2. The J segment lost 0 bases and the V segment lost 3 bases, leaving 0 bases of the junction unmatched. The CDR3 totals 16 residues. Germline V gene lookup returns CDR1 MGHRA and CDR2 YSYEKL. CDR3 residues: CASSQTSGGSTDTQYF. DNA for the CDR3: TGCGCCAGCAGCCAGACTAGCGGGGGGAGCACAGATACGCAGTATTTT.

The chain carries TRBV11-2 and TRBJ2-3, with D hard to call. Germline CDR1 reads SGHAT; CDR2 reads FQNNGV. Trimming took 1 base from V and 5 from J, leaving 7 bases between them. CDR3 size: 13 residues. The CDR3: CASSLAGEDTQYF. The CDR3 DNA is TGTGCCAGCAGCTTAGCAGGTGAAGATACGCAGTATTTT.

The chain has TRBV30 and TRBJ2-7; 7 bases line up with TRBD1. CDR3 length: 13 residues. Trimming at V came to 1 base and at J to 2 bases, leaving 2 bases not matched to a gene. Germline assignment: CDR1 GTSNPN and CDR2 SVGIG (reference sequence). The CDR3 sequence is CAWSGQGPYEQYF. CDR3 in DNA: TGTGCCTGGAGTGGACAGGGCCCCTACGAGCAGTACTTC.

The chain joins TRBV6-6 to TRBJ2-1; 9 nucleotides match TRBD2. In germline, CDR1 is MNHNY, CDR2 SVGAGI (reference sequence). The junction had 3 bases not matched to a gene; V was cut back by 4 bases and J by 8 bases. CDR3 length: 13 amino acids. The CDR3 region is CASSSGTSYEQFF. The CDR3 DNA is TGTGCCAGCAGTTCCGGGACTAGCTATGAGCAGTTCTTC.

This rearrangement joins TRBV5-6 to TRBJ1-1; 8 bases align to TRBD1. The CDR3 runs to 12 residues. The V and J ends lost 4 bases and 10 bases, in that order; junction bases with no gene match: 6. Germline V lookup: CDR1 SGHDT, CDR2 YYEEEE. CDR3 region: CASSPLDRAAFF. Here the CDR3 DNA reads TGTGCCAGCAGCCCGCTGGACAGGGCAGCTTTCTTT.

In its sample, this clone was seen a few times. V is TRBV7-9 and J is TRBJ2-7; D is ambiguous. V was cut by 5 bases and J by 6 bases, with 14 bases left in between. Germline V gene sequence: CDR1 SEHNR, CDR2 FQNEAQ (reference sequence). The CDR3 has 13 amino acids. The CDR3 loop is CASSPEAYREQYF. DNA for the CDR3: TGTGCCAGCAGCCCTGAGGCGTACCGCGAGCAGTACTTC. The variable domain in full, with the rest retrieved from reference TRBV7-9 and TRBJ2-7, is DTGVSQNPRHKITKRGQNVTFRCDPISEHNRLYWYRQTLGQGPEFLTYFQNEAQLEKSRLLSDRFSAERPKGSFSTLEIQRTEQGDSAMYLCASSPEAYREQYFGPGTRLTVT.